This T cell receptor (beta chain) was documented in a study of graft-versus-host responses after intestinal transplantation. Study-wide context: Multivisceral, liver-intestinal, or isolated intestinal grafts were transplanted into recipients. Anti-thymocyte globulin induction preceded 2 to 4 years of tacrolimus and steroid maintenance in all recipients.

Using immunoSEQ multiplex PCR, the repertoire was profiled, and TCRdb retains in-frame clones only, with some absent. The table records fewer than 110,000 clones, roughly 86% of them present only once. Looked up from germline, CDR1 is ENHRY and CDR2 is SYGVKD. CDR3 length: 12 amino acids. The ends lost 6 bases at V and 6 bases at J; junction bases unmatched: 2. As for this clone: Its antigen is not known.

This specimen was unstimulated CD4+ T cells sorted from spleen or lymph node cells, taken before transplant. J is TRBJ2-3 and V is TRBV10-3, with 8 bases matching TRBD2. The sequence was collected from a human donor who was the organ donor for an intestinal transplant. CDR3 residues: CAISPGGDTQYF. In DNA form, the CDR3 reads TGTGCCATCAGCCCGGGAGGGGATACGCAGTATTTT.